Presented here are 30 T cell receptor beta chains from one specimen sequenced in a study of monozygotic twins with inflammatory bowel disease. TCRdb re-called the 5' RACE reads; one entry per CDR3 protein, DNA not given. The sample is made up of 300,000 to 450,000 distinct CDR3 sequences, and the top ten hold 2.5% to 3% of it. The sequencing input was blood. All receptors derive from a human donor with ulcerative colitis or Crohn's disease, or a healthy co-twin of an affected twin (not recorded which).

This sequence joins TRBV21-1 and TRBJ1-4; TCRdb's D call, TRBD1, is unchecked because there is no DNA. TRBV21-1 is classified as a pseudogene. The CDR3 extends over 17 amino acids. The CDR3 sequence: CASSNITDRGNNEKLFF.

The chain is built from TRBV6-5 and TRBJ1-1. In germline, CDR1 is MNHEY, CDR2 SVGAGI. The CDR3 has 15 residues. CDR3 protein: CASSYSLLPNTEAFF.

V gene TRBV7-9 combines with J gene TRBJ2-2; TCRdb selects TRBD1, and the lack of DNA leaves this call unchecked. The CDR3 sequence is 15 residues long. Germline CDR1 SEHNR, CDR2 FQNEAQ (reference sequence). This CDR3 is CASLMETGGSGELFF.

This chain connects TRBV12-3 or TRBV12-4 to TRBJ2-5; no DNA is available, so the TRBD1 call from TCRdb remains unchecked. The CDR3 spans 13 residues. CDR3 sequence reads: CPRVKGAEETQYF.

This chain joins TRBV6-1 and TRBJ1-3; TCRdb returns TRBD1, unconfirmable since there is no DNA. This CDR3 has 15 residues. Germline values: CDR1 MNHNS, CDR2 SASEGT. This CDR3 is CASSADRVSGNTIYF.

The CDR3: CASRRLADASTDTQYF. This chain uses TRBV10-2 with TRBJ2-3; TCRdb reports TRBD2, a call that lacks DNA to check it against. The CDR3 spans 16 residues. The germline V gene encodes CDR1 WSHSY and CDR2 SAAADI.

V is TRBV11-3 and J is TRBJ2-2; TCRdb reports TRBD1, a call that lacks DNA to check it against. The CDR3 loop spans 18 amino acids. Per germline, CDR1 SGHNT and CDR2 YENEEA. CDR3 sequence: CASSLDQWGHPNTGELFF.

The chain employs TRBV2 and TRBJ1-4. The CDR3 runs to 15 residues. The V gene's germline CDR1 is SNHLY and CDR2 FYNNEI. The CDR3 spells CASTGGIRDVEKLFF.

J is TRBJ1-5 and V is TRBV4-1. The CDR3 is 15 amino acids. Germline values: CDR1 MGHRA, CDR2 YSYEKL. CDR3 amino acids: CASSQEGPGNQPQHF.

The chain couples TRBV4-3 to TRBJ1-1; no DNA is available, so the TRBD1 call from TCRdb remains unchecked. This CDR3 comprises 16 residues. Germline V lookup: CDR1 LGHNA, CDR2 YSLEER. CDR3 sequence: CASSHGTGNLNTEAFF.

The chain joins TRBV4-2 to TRBJ1-5. Per the germline V gene, CDR1 is LGHNA and CDR2 is YNFKEQ. This CDR3 contains 16 residues. CDR3 loop: CASSQVGLQGNQPQHF.

The J gene is TRBJ1-5, the V gene TRBV12-3 or TRBV12-4. The CDR3 totals 14 residues. CDR3 loop: CASTLWGSNQPQHF.

The genes are TRBV6-5 and TRBJ2-7; TCRdb selects TRBD1, and the lack of DNA leaves this call unchecked. The CDR3 loop spans 14 amino acids. Germline loops: CDR1 MNHEY, CDR2 SVGAGI. CDR3 sequence: CASSYSIWGGEQYF.

This chain connects TRBV4-1 to TRBJ2-7. Germline values: CDR1 MGHRA, CDR2 YSYEKL. This CDR3 contains 14 residues. Here the CDR3 reads CASSQGTASYEQYF.

The gene calls are TRBV6-4 and TRBJ2-2; there is no DNA to check the TCRdb D call of TRBD1. The CDR3 covers 13 residues. Germline CDR1 is MRHNA and CDR2 is SNTAGT. CDR3 region: CASSEGDTGELFF.

This sequence joins TRBV6-6 and TRBJ1-2. CDR3 length: 12 residues. Per the germline V gene, CDR1 is MNHNY and CDR2 is SVGAGI (reference sequence). This CDR3 reads CASSAAGSSYTF.

The chain combines TRBV5-1 with TRBJ2-3; with no DNA, the TCRdb D assignment of TRBD2 cannot be verified. CDR1 is SGHRS, CDR2 YFSETQ, per germline. The CDR3 has 17 amino acids. Here the CDR3 reads CASSLVGIAGGRDTQYF.

V and J are TRBV7-9 and TRBJ2-7; the TCRdb D gene call, TRBD2, has no DNA to confirm it. The germline CDR1 and CDR2 sequences are SEHNR and FQNEAQ (reference sequence). This CDR3 contains 13 residues. The CDR3 loop is CASSIGTYYEQYF.

CDR3: CASSSRRDTVNTEAFF. The chain couples TRBV7-9 to TRBJ1-1; the TRBD1 assignment by TCRdb is unverifiable without DNA. The CDR3 runs 16 residues. Germline V gives CDR1 SEHNR, CDR2 FQNEAQ (reference sequence).

The chain links TRBV5-1 to TRBJ2-3; the D call from TCRdb, TRBD1, cannot be confirmed without DNA. Germline V gene data show CDR1 as SGHRS and CDR2 as YFSETQ. This CDR3 region has 14 residues. CDR3: CASSLEGYRATQYF.

This rearrangement joins TRBV7-2 to TRBJ2-2; absent DNA, TCRdb's TRBD2 call cannot be checked. The CDR3 contains 16 residues. The germline V gene encodes CDR1 SGHTA and CDR2 FQGNSA. CDR3 sequence: CASSLNAAGNTGELFF.

The rearrangement links TRBV29-1 to TRBJ2-7; the D gene TCRdb calls, TRBD1, cannot be checked with no DNA. In germline, CDR1 is SQVTM, CDR2 ANQGSEA. The CDR3 covers 15 residues. CDR3 region: CSVEGHQGNEYEQYF.

V usage is TRBV5-1 and J usage is TRBJ2-2. Per germline, CDR1 SGHRS and CDR2 YFSETQ. This CDR3 has 13 residues. The CDR3 sequence is CASSTENTGELFF. The full variable domain, its missing parts supplied by reference TRBV5-1 and TRBJ2-2, is KAGVTQTPRYLIKTRGQQVTLSCSPISGHRSVSWYQQTPGQGLQFLFEYFSETQRNKGNFPGRFSGRQFSNSRSEMNVSTLELGDSALYLCASSTENTGELFFGEGSRLTVL.

This chain links TRBV20-1 with TRBJ1-1; the D call from TCRdb, TRBD1, cannot be confirmed without DNA. The CDR3 contains 14 residues. Germline assignment: CDR1 DFQATT and CDR2 SNEGSKA (reference sequence). The CDR3 sequence is CSARFPLGGTEAFF.

The gene calls are TRBV5-1 and TRBJ2-5. Germline V gene sequence: CDR1 SGHRS, CDR2 YFSETQ. This CDR3 contains 13 residues. CDR3 sequence reads: CASSFEPWKGQYF.

This sequence joins TRBV19 and TRBJ2-1. The germline V gene encodes CDR1 LNHDA and CDR2 SQIVND (reference sequence). This CDR3 comprises 14 residues. CDR3: CASMGRSSYNEQFF.

The chain recombines TRBV29-1 with TRBJ2-7. This CDR3 comprises 14 residues. Germline CDR1 SQVTM, CDR2 ANQGSEA. The chain's CDR3 is CSVEGTESGYEQYF.

This sequence joins TRBV12-3 or TRBV12-4 and TRBJ1-2; TCRdb's D gene call, TRBD1, goes unchecked for lack of DNA. CDR3 size: 14 residues. CDR3: CASTRAEPLYGYTF.

CDR3 residues: CASRQTGVYGYTF. V and J are TRBV7-9 and TRBJ1-2; the TCRdb D gene call, TRBD1, has no DNA to confirm it. The CDR3 contains 13 residues. The germline V gene encodes CDR1 SEHNR and CDR2 FQNEAQ (reference sequence).

The chain recombines TRBV11-2 with TRBJ1-4; the TCRdb D gene call, TRBD1, has no DNA to confirm it. The germline gives CDR1 SGHAT, CDR2 FQNNGV. The CDR3 is made up of 18 amino acids. The CDR3 here is CASSHKGRGVSTNEKLFF.